This note documents a single T cell receptor beta chain sequence. Antigen: not known. The data stem from a study of T cell responses to AZD1222 COVID-19 vaccine. Points from the study as a whole: White British donors predominated, females outnumbered males, and clonal diversity was possibly underestimated. Seropositive status at baseline applied to only five to seven AZD1222 recipients. Targeting of unmutated variant regions was reportedly seen in nearly half of spike-specific TCRs.

Assay: immunoSEQ multiplex PCR; the TCRdb copy retains only in-frame clones and omits some. The sample records tens of thousands of clones, 89% being singletons. Trimming shortened V by 1 base and J by 2 bases, and 11 bases separated the two germline ends. This CDR3 is built from 15 residues. Germline values: CDR1 SGHTA, CDR2 FQGNSA. Investigators merged groups given second doses at roughly 4 or roughly 12 weeks. This specimen consisted of peripheral blood, obtained 28 days after the second AZD1222 dose. This clonotype was sampled from an adult who received the AZD1222 COVID-19 vaccine. The V and J genes are TRBV7-2 and TRBJ1-2, with TRBD1 as a possible D gene (5 bases). This CDR3 is CASSLVVGRNYGYTF. The CDR3 nucleotides are TGTGCCAGCAGCTTAGTTGTGGGGCGAAACTATGGCTACACCTTC.